This TCR beta chain was sequenced during a study of blood T cell repertoires in COVID-19. Germline CDR1 and CDR2: GTSNPN and SVGIG (reference sequence). The V end was cut by 3 bases, the J end by 2 bases, with 14 bases between. The CDR3 runs to 14 residues. In the original processing: By means of reference gene primer amplification, nucleated cell counts were estimated. Only in-frame clones appear in the TCRdb table, and some are missing; sequencing was by immunoSEQ multiplex PCR. V, J and clone size reflect that table, while D and trimming were determined from the DNA. Here the sample spans about 51,000 clones, 85% to 95% being singletons.

The rearrangement links TRBV30 to TRBJ2-7; no definite D call. The receptor was derived from a man aged 50-59 years with acute or convalescent COVID-19. Material: peripheral blood. The CDR3 DNA reads as TGTGCCTGGAGAATCGAGCAGGTTACCTACGAGCAGTACTTC. Translation gives CAWRIEQVTYEQYF.